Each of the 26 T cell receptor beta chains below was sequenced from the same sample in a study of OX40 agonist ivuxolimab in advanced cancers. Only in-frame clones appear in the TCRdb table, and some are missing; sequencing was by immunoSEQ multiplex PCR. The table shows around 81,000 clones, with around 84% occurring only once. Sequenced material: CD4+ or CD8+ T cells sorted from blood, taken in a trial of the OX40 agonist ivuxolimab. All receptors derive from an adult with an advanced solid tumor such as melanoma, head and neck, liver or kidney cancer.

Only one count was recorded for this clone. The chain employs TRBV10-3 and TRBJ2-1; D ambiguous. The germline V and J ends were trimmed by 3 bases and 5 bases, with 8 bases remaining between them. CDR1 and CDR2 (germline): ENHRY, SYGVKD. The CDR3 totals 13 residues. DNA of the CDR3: TGTGCCATCAGTGAACGAGGAAACAATGAGCAGTTCTTC. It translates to CAISERGNNEQFF.

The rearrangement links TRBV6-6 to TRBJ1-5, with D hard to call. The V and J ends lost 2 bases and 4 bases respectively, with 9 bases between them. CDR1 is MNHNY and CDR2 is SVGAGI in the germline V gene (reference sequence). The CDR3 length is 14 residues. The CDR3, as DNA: TGTGCCAGCAGTTACAGGGCGGGTAATCAGCCCCAGCATTTT. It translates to CASSYRAGNQPQHF.

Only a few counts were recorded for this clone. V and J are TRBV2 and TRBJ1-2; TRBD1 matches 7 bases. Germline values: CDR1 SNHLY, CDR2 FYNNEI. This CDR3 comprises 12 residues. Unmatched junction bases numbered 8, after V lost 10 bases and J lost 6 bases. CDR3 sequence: CAKRDSFDGYTF. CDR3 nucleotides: TGTGCCAAAAGGGACAGCTTCGATGGCTACACCTTC.

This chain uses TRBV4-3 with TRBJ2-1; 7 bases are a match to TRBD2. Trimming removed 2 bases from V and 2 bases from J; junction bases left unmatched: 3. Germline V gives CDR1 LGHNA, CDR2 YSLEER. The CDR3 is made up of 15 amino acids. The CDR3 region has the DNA TGCGCCAGCAGCCAATCTAGCGGACCCTACAATGAGCAGTTCTTC. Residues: CASSQSSGPYNEQFF.

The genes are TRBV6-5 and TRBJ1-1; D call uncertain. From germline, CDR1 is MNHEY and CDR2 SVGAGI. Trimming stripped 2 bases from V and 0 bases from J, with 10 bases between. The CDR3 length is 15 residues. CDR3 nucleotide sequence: TGTGCCAGCAGTTACCGGATTAACGTGAACACTGAAGCTTTCTTT. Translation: CASSYRINVNTEAFF.

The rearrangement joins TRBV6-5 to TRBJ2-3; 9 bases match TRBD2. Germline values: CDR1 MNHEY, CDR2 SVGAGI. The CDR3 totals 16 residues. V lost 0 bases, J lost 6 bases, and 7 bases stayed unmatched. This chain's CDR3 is CASSYSGRGGLDTQYF. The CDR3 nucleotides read TGTGCCAGCAGTTACTCTGGGCGGGGGGGCCTCGATACGCAGTATTTT.

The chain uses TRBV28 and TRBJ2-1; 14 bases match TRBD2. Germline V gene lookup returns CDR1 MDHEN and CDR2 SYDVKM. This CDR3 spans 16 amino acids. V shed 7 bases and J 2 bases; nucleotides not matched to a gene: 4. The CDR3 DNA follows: TGTGCCAGCACCTCGACTAGCGGGGGGGCCTACAATGAGCAGTTCTTC. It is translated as CASTSTSGGAYNEQFF.

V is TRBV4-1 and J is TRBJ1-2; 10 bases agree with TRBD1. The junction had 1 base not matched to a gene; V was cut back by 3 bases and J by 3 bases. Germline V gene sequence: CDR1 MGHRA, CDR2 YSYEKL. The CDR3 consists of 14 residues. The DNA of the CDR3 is TGCGCCAGCAGCCAGGACAGGGGGGACTATGGCTACACCTTC. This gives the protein CASSQDRGDYGYTF.

This CDR3 is CASSQEADRGRQPQHF. CDR3 nucleotide sequence: TGCGCCAGCAGCCAAGAAGCGGACAGGGGGAGGCAGCCCCAGCATTTT. V is TRBV4-1 and J is TRBJ1-5; 10 bases align to TRBD1. Losses at the gene ends were 0 bases for V and 7 bases for J; bases not matched to a gene: 6. In germline, CDR1 is MGHRA, CDR2 YSYEKL. This CDR3 has 16 amino acids.

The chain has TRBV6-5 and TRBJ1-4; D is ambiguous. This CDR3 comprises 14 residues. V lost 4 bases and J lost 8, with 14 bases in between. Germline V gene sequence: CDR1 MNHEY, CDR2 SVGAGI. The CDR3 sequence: CASSLNGGYEKLFF. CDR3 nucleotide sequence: TGTGCCAGCAGTTTAAACGGTGGATACGAAAAACTGTTTTTT.

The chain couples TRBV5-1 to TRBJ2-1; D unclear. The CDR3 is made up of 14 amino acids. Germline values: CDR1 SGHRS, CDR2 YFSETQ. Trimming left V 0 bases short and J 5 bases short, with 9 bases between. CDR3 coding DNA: TGCGCCAGCAGCTTGGCCTCAAGAAACAATGAGCAGTTCTTC. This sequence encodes CASSLASRNNEQFF.

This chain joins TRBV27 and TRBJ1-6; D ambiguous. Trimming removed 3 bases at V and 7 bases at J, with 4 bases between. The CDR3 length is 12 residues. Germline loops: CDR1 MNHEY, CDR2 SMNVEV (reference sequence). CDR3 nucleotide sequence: TGTGCCAGCAGTTTTAAGAATTCACCCCTCCACTTT. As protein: CASSFKNSPLHF.

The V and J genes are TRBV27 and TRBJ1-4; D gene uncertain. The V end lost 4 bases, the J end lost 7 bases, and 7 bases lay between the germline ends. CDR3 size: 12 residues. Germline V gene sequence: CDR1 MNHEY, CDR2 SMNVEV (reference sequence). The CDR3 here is CASSSTSEKLFF. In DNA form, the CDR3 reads TGTGCCAGCAGTTCTACAAGTGAAAAACTGTTTTTT.

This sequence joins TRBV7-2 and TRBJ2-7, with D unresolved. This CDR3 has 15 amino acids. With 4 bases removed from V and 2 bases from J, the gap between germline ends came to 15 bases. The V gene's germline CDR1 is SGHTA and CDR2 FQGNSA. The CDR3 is CASSSPPFTTYEQYF. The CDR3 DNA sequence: TGTGCCAGCAGCTCCCCCCCCTTTACTACCTACGAGCAGTACTTC. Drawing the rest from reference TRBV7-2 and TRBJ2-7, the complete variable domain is GAGVSQSPSNKVTEKGKDVELRCDPISGHTALYWYRQSLGQGLEFLIYFQGNSAPDKSGLPSDRFSAERTGGSVSTLTIQRTQQEDSAVYLCASSSPPFTTYEQYFGPGTRLTVT.

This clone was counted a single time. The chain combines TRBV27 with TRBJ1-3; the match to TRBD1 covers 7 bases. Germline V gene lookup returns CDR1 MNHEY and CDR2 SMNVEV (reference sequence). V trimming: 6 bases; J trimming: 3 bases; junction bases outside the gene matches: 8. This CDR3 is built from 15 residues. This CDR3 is CASREGGAYGNTIYF. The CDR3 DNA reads TGTGCCAGCAGGGAAGGGGGCGCGTATGGAAACACCATATATTTT.

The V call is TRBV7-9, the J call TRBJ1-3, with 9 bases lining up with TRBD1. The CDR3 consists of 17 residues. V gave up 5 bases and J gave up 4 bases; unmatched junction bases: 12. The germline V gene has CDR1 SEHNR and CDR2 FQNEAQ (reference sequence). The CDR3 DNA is TGTGCCAGCAGCCCCCGGACAGGGGAAAGACTCGGAAACACCATATATTTT. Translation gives CASSPRTGERLGNTIYF.

CDR3 residues: CASSRDRGQEKLFF. The CDR3 DNA follows: TGTGCCAGCAGTCGCGACAGGGGGCAAGAAAAACTGTTTTTT. The chain uses TRBV28 and TRBJ1-4, with 10 bases matching TRBD1. Germline CDR1 reads MDHEN; CDR2 reads SYDVKM. V dropped 5 bases and J dropped 8; count of bases not matched to a gene: 5. The CDR3 is 14 residues long.

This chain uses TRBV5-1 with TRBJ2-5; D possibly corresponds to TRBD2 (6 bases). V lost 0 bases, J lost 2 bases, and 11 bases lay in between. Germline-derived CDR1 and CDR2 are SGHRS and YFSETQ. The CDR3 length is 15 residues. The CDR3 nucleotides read TGCGCCAGCAGCTTGGCGGGCGGGGAACAAGAGACCCAGTACTTC. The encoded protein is CASSLAGGEQETQYF.

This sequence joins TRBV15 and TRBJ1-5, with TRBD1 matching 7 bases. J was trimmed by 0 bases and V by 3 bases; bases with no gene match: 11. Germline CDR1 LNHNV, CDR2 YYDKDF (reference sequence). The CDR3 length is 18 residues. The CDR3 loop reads CATSRTGTATYSNQPQHF. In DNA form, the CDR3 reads TGTGCCACCAGCAGGACCGGGACAGCAACGTATAGCAATCAGCCCCAGCATTTT.

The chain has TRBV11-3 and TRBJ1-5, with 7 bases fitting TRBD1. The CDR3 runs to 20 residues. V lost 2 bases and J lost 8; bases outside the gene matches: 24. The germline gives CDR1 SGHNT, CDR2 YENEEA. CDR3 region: CASSLKFNWGFAGQPKPQHF. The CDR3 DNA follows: TGTGCCAGCAGCTTAAAATTCAATTGGGGTTTCGCGGGACAGCCGAAGCCCCAGCATTTT.

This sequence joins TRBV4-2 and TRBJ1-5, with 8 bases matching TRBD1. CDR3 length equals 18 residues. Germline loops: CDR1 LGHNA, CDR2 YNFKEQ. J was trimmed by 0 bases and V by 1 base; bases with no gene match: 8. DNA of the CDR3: TGTGCCAGCAGCCAAGCCGGGACAGGCAGTAATAGCAATCAGCCCCAGCATTTT. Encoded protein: CASSQAGTGSNSNQPQHF.

The CDR3 sequence: CASRGTSGGSTDTQYF. The CDR3 DNA follows: TGTGCCAGCAGGGGGACTAGCGGGGGGAGCACAGATACGCAGTATTTT. This chain uses TRBV2 with TRBJ2-3; 15 bases align to TRBD2. Germline CDR1 reads SNHLY; CDR2 reads FYNNEI. Trimming at V came to 6 bases and at J to 0 bases, leaving 1 base not matched to a gene. The CDR3 is made up of 16 amino acids. Using reference TRBV2 and TRBJ2-3 for the parts outside the CDR3, the full variable domain is EPEVTQTPSHQVTQMGQEVILRCVPISNHLYFYWYRQILGQKVEFLVSFYNNEISEKSEIFDDQFSVERPDGSNFTLKIRSTKLEDSAMYFCASRGTSGGSTDTQYFGPGTRLTVL.

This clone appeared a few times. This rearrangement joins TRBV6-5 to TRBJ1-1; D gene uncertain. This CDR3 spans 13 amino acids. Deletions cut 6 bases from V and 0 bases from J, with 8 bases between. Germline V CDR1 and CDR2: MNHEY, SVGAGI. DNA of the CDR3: TGTGCCAGCAGGAGGCCTATGAACACTGAAGCTTTCTTT. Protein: CASRRPMNTEAFF.

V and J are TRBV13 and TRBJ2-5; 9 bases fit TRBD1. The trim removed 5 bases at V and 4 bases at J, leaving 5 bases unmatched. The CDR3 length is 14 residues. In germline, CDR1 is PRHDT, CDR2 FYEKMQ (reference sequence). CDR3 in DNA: TGTGCCAGCAGCAACCCGGGACAGGGAGAGACCCAGTACTTC. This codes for CASSNPGQGETQYF.

CDR3: CASARTESSYEQYF. As DNA, the CDR3 is TGTGCCAGCGCCAGGACCGAGAGCTCCTACGAGCAGTACTTC. V gene TRBV27 combines with J gene TRBJ2-5, with D unresolved. The end of the DNA aligns better with TRBJ2-7, so the J call may be wrong. The CDR3 is 14 residues long. Looked up from germline, CDR1 is MNHEY and CDR2 is SMNVEV (reference sequence).

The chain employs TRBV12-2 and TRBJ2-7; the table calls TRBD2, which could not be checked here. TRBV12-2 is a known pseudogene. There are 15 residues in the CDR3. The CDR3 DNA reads TGTGCAAGTCGCTTAGTGGGACTAGCGGCCTACGAGCAGTACTTC. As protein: CASRLVGLAAYEQYF.